Below, one TCR beta chain is given with its context. Germline CDR1 is LGHNA and CDR2 is YNFKEQ. The CDR3 has 17 residues. Trimming cost V 6 bases and J 0 bases, with 17 bases left between them. These data are taken from a study of blood T cell repertoires in COVID-19. Study as a whole: COVID-19 samples from acute and convalescent phases originated in the United States, Italy and Spain.

Generated by immunoSEQ multiplex PCR, the TCRdb table keeps only in-frame clones and is missing some. The sample includes about 150,000 clones, more than 70% seen only once; the top ten take roughly a tenth. The sequenced material came from peripheral blood. The sequence derives from a woman at least 80 years old with active or convalescent COVID-19. V gene TRBV4-2 combines with J gene TRBJ2-2; no clear D. DNA for the CDR3: TGTGCCAGCAGTCTGGATCCCCGACACCCGAACACCGGGGAGCTGTTTTTT. As protein: CASSLDPRHPNTGELFF.